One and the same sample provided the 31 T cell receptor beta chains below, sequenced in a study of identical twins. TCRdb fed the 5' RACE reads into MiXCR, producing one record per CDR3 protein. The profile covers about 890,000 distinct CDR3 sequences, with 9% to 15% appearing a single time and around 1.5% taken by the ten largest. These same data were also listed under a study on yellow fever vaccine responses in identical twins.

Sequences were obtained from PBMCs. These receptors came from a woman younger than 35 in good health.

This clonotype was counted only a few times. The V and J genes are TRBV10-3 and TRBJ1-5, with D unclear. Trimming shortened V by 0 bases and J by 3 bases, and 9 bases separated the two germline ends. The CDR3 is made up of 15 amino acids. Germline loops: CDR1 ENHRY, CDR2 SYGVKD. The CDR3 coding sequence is TGTGCCATCAGTGAGTCGTCCAGGTCCAATCAGCCCCAGCATTTT. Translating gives CAISESSRSNQPQHF.

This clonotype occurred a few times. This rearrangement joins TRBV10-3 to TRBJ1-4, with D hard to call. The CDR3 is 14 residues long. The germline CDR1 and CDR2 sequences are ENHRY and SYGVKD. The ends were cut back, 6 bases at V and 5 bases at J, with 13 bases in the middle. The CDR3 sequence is CAIRPSGRNEKLFF. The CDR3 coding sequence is TGTGCCATCAGACCATCGGGCAGGAATGAAAAACTGTTTTTT.

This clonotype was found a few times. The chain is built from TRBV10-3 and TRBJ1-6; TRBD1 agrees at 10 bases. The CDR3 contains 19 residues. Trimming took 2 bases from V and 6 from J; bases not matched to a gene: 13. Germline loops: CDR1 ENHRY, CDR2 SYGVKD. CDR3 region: CAISEPTGPDRGLNSPLHF. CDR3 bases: TGTGCCATCAGTGAGCCTACCGGCCCCGACAGGGGGCTTAATTCACCCCTCCACTTT.

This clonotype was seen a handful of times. CDR3 region: CASSFPGAYNEQFF. In DNA form, the CDR3 reads TGTGCCAGCAGTTTCCCGGGGGCCTACAATGAGCAGTTCTTC. This chain connects TRBV28 to TRBJ2-1, with a possible D match to TRBD2 (6 bases). Trimming cost V 3 bases and J 2 bases, with 8 bases left between them. Germline V gene data show CDR1 as MDHEN and CDR2 as SYDVKM. The CDR3 is made up of 14 amino acids.

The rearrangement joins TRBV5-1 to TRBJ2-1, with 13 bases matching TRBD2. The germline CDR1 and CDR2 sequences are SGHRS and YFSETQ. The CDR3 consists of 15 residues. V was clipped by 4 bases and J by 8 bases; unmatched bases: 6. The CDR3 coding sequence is TGCGCCAGCAGCCCAAAACTAGCGGGAGGGCATGAGCAGTTCTTC. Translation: CASSPKLAGGHEQFF. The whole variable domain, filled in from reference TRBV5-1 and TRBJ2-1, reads KAGVTQTPRYLIKTRGQQVTLSCSPISGHRSVSWYQQTPGQGLQFLFEYFSETQRNKGNFPGRFSGRQFSNSRSEMNVSTLELGDSALYLCASSPKLAGGHEQFFGPGTRLTVL.

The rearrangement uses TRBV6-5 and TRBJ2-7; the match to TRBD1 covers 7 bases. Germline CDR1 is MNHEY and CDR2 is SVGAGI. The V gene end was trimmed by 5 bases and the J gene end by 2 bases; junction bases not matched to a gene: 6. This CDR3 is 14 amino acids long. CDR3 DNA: TGTGCCAGCAGTCTCGACAGGGATACCTACGAGCAGTACGTC. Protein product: CASSLDRDTYEQYV.

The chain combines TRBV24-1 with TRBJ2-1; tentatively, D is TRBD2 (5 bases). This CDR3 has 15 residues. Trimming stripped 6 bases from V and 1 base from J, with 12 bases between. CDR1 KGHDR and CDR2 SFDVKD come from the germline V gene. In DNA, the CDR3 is TGTGCCACCAGTAACCGGGATGGGTCCTACAATGAGCAGTTCTTC. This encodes CATSNRDGSYNEQFF.

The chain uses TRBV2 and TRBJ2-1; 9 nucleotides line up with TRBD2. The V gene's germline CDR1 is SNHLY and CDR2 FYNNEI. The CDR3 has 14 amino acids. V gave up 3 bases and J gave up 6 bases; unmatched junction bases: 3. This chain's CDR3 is CASSETSGRNEQFF. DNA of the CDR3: TGTGCCAGCAGTGAGACTAGCGGACGCAATGAGCAGTTCTTC.

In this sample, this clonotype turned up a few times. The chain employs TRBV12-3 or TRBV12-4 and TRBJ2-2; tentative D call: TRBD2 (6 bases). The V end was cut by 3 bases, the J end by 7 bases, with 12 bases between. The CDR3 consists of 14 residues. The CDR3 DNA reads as TGTGCCAGCAGTTTCCTTCGGGGGATCGGGGAGCTGTTTTTT. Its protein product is CASSFLRGIGELFF.

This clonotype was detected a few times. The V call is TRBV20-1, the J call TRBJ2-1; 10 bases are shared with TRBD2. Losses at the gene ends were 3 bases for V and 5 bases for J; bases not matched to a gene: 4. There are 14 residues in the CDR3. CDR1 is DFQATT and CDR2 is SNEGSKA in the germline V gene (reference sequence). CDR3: CSASTSGNNNEQFF. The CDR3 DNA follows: TGCAGTGCTAGCACTAGCGGGAACAACAATGAGCAGTTCTTC.

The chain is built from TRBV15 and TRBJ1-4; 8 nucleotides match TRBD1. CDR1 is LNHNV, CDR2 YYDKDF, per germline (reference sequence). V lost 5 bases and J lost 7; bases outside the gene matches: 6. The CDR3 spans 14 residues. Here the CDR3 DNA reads TGTGCCACCAGCCCCAGGGGGCTCGTTGAAAAACTGTTTTTT. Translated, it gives CATSPRGLVEKLFF.

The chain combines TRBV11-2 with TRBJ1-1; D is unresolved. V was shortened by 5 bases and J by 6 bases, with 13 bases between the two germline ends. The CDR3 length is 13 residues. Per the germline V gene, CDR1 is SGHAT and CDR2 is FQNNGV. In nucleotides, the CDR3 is TGTGCCAGCAGCGAAATAAAAGTCTCTGAAGCTTTCTTT. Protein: CASSEIKVSEAFF.

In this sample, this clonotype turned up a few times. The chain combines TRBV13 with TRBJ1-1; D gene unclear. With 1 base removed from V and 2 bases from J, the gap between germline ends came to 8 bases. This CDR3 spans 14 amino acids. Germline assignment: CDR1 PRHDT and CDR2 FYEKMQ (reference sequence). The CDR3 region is CASSLDQRNTEAFF. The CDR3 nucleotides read TGTGCCAGCAGCTTAGATCAGCGAAACACTGAAGCTTTCTTT.

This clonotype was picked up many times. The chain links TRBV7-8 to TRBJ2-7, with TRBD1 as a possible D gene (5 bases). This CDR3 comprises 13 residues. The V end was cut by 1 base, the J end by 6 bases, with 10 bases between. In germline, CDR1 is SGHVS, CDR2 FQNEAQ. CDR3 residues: CASSLVFQGEQYV. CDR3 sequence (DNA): TGTGCCAGCAGCTTAGTCTTCCAGGGCGAGCAGTACGTC.

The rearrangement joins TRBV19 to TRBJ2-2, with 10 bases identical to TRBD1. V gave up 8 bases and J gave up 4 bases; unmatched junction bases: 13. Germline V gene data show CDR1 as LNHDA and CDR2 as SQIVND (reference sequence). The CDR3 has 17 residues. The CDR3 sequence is CASGPSDRGRRTGELFF. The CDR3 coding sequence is TGTGCCAGTGGCCCCTCCGACAGGGGGCGGCGCACCGGGGAGCTGTTTTTT. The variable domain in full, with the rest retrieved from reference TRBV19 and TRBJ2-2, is DGGITQSPKYLFRKEGQNVTLSCEQNLNHDAMYWYRQDPGQGLRLIYYSQIVNDFQKGDIAEGYSVSREKKESFPLTVTSAQKNPTAFYLCASGPSDRGRRTGELFFGEGSRLTVL.

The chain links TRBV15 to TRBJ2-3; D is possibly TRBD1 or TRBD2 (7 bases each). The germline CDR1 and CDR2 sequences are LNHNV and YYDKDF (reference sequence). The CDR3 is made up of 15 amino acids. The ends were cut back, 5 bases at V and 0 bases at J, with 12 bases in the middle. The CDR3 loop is CATSQGGLSTDTQYF. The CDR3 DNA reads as TGTGCCACCAGCCAGGGGGGGTTGAGCACAGATACGCAGTATTTT.

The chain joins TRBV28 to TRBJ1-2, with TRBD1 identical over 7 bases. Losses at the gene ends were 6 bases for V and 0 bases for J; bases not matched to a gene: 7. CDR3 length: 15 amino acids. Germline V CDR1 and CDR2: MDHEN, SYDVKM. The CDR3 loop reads CASRLRQGTNYGYTF. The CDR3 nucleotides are TGTGCCAGCAGACTCAGACAGGGAACTAACTATGGCTACACCTTC.

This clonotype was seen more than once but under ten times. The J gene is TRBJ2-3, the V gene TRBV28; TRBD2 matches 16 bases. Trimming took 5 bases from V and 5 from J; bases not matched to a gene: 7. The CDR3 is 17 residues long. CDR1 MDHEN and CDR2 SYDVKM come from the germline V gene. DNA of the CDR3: TGTGCCAGCAGTCCAGGGACTAGCGGGAGGGCCCAAGATACGCAGTATTTT. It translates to CASSPGTSGRAQDTQYF.

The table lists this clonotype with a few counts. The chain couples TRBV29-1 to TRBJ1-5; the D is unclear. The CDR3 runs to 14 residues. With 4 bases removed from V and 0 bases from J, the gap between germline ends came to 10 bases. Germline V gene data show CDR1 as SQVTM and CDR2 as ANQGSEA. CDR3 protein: CSVAMGFSNQPQHF. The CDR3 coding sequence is TGCAGCGTTGCTATGGGTTTTAGCAATCAGCCCCAGCATTTT.

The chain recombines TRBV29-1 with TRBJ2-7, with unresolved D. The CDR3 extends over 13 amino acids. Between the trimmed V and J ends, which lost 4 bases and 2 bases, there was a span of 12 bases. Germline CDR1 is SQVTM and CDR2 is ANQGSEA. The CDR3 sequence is CSVVSVSTYEQYF. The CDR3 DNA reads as TGCAGCGTTGTGTCAGTATCGACCTACGAGCAGTACTTC.

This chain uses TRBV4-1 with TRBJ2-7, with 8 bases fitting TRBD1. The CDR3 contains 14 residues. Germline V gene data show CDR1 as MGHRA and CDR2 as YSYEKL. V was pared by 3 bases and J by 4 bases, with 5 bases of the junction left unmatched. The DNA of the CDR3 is TGCGCCAGCAGCCACCAGGGGGCCGAGTACGAGCAGTACGTC. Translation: CASSHQGAEYEQYV.

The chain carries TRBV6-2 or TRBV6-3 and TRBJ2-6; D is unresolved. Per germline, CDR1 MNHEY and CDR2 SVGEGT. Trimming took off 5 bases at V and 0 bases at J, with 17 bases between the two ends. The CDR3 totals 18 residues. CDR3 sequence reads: CASSRTQTLSSGANVLTF. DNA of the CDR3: TGTGCCAGCAGTCGGACCCAAACCTTAAGCTCTGGGGCCAACGTCCTGACTTTC.

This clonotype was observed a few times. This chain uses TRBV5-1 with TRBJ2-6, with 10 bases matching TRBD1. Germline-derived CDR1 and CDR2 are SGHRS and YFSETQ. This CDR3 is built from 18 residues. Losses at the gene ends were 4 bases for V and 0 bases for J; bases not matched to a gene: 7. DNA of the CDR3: TGCGCCAGCAGCCCTATGACAGGGGGCTCCTCTGGGGCCAACGTCCTGACTTTC. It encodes CASSPMTGGSSGANVLTF.

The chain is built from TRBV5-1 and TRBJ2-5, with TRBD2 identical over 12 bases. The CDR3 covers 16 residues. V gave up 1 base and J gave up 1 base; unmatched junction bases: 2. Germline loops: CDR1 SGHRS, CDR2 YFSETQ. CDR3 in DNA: TGCGCCAGCAGCTTGACTAGCGGGGGGTCCCAAGAGACCCAGTACTTC. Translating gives CASSLTSGGSQETQYF.

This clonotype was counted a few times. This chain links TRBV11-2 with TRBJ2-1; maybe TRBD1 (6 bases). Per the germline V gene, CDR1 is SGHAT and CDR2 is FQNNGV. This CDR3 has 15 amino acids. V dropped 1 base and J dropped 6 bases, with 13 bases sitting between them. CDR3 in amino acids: CASSLGAGVRNEQFF. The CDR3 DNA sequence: TGTGCCAGCAGCTTAGGGGCAGGGGTTCGCAATGAGCAGTTCTTC.

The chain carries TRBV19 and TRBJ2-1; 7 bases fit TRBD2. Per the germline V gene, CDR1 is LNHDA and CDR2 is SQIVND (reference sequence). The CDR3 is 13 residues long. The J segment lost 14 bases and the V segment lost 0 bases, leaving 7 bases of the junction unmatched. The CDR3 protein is CASSIDGGGLEFF. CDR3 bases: TGTGCCAGTAGTATAGATGGAGGAGGACTAGAGTTCTTC.

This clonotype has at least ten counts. Here the CDR3 reads CATSDFANSPNTGELFF. The DNA for the CDR3 is TGTGCCACCAGTGATTTTGCAAACAGTCCGAACACCGGGGAGCTGTTTTTT. The chain employs TRBV24-1 and TRBJ2-2, with D hard to call. Trimming took 1 base from V and 0 from J, leaving 11 bases between them. The CDR3 consists of 17 residues. Germline CDR1 is KGHDR and CDR2 is SFDVKD.

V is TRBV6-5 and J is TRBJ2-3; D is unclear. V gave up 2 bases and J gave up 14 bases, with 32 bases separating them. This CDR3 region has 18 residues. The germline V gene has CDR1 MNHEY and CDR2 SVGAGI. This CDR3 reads CASSYQSQKPRSSPFAYF. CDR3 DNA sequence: TGTGCCAGCAGTTACCAAAGCCAGAAACCGAGGTCCTCCCCTTTTGCGTATTTT.

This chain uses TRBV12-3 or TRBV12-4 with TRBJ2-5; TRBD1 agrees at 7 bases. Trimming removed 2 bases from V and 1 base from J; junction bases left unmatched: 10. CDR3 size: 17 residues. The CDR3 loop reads CASSLREWGQPQETQYF. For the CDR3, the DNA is TGTGCCAGCAGTTTAAGAGAATGGGGACAGCCCCAAGAGACCCAGTACTTC.

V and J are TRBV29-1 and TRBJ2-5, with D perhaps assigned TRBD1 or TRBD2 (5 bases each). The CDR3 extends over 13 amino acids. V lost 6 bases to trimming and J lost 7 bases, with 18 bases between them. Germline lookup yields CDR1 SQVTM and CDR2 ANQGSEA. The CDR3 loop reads CSVGLGTPLTQYF. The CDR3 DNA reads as TGCAGCGTCGGTCTAGGGACCCCCTTGACCCAGTACTTC.

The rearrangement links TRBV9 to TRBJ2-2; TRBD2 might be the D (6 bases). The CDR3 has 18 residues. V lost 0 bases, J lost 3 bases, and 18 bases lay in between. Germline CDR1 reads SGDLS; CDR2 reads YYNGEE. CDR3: CASSVVPFEGGDTGELFF. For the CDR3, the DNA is TGTGCCAGCAGCGTAGTCCCCTTTGAGGGAGGTGACACCGGGGAGCTGTTTTTT.